The present entry profiles one T cell receptor (beta chain) with its context. Its antigen is not identified. Sequenced by immunoSEQ multiplex PCR; TCRdb stores in-frame clones only, minus some. The data contain about 120,000 clones, about 85% of them singletons. This record comes from a study of T cell responses to AZD1222 COVID-19 vaccine. Study information: The analysis combined second doses at about 4 or about 12 weeks.

Study observations and caveats: The sample set comprised mostly white British donors with more females, and clonal diversity was possibly underestimated. Regions 160-218 and 743-854 held dominance among vaccine-associated CD4 TCRs, which spanned spike.

Germline V gene data show CDR1 as SGHAT and CDR2 as FQDESV (reference sequence). This CDR3 has 13 amino acids. V was pared by 3 bases and J by 0 bases, with 6 bases between. The chain combines TRBV11-1 with TRBJ2-7; D is ambiguous. The origin of this receptor is an adult in good health. Sample: peripheral blood, taken on day 0 of AZD1222 vaccination. CDR3 region: CASSFYSSYEQYF. The DNA of the CDR3 is TGTGCCAGCAGCTTTTACAGCTCCTACGAGCAGTACTTC.